This entry is about one T cell receptor (beta chain). V was clipped by 3 bases and J by 5 bases, with 7 bases between them. Per germline, CDR1 SGHRS and CDR2 YFSETQ. The CDR3 covers 12 residues. The data belong to a study of T cell changes during pregnancy in multiple sclerosis. Libraries were prepared by immunoSEQ multiplex PCR; TCRdb keeps only in-frame clonotypes and omits some of them. The table has tens of thousands of clones, roughly 90% seen once. This TCR came from a female donor with multiple sclerosis, enrolled in a pregnancy study. The sample here was CD4+ T cells from peripheral blood mononuclear cells, taken after pregnancy. The gene calls are TRBV5-1 and TRBJ2-3; D possibly corresponds to TRBD2 (5 bases). For the CDR3, the DNA is TGCGCCAGCAGCTCGGGGAGAGATACGCAGTATTTT. Its translation: CASSSGRDTQYF.